The 17 T cell receptor beta chains below come from one sample, sequenced in a study of cytomegalovirus exposure and HLA in healthy donors. PCR employed 60 Vbeta and 13 Jbeta primers. Here immunoSEQ multiplex PCR was the method, and the copy in TCRdb shows in-frame clones only, minus some. The table lists over 110,000 clones, 70% to 85% of them singletons, with about 2.3% in the top ten. What was sequenced was PBMCs. These receptor sequences come from a male donor in good health and CMV-seronegative.

The genes are TRBV4-1 and TRBJ1-4; D gene ambiguous. The CDR3 covers 14 residues. Germline V gives CDR1 MGHRA, CDR2 YSYEKL. Trimming pared 4 bases from V and 7 bases from J, leaving 13 bases between. For the CDR3, the DNA is TGCGCCAGCAGCCCAAGTCAGGCAGGTGAAAAACTGTTTTTT. It yields the protein CASSPSQAGEKLFF.

J is TRBJ2-3 and V is TRBV6-1; D unresolved. Germline lookup yields CDR1 MNHNS and CDR2 SASEGT. Trimming left V 7 bases short and J 4 bases short, with 15 bases between. This CDR3 is 14 amino acids long. CDR3 bases: TGTGCCAGCACCCTTGGCCGGGTTTCAGATACGCAGTATTTT. This encodes CASTLGRVSDTQYF.

The V call is TRBV10-3, the J call TRBJ2-1; 11 bases are a match to TRBD2. The CDR3 is 16 residues long. CDR1 is ENHRY and CDR2 is SYGVKD in the germline V gene. The V gene end was trimmed by 5 bases and the J gene end by 6 bases; junction bases not matched to a gene: 9. The CDR3 protein is CAISKVAGGRGNEQFF. The CDR3 DNA follows: TGTGCCATCAGTAAAGTAGCGGGAGGGAGGGGCAATGAGCAGTTCTTC.

The rearrangement joins TRBV6-5 to TRBJ2-1; D is perhaps TRBD2 (6 bases). This CDR3 has 12 amino acids. Germline-derived CDR1 and CDR2 are MNHEY and SVGAGI. Trimming cost V 10 bases and J 8 bases, with 15 bases left between them. The CDR3 sequence is CATRGAGDEQFF. CDR3 nucleotides: TGTGCCACTAGGGGAGCGGGCGATGAGCAGTTCTTC.

The V call is TRBV11-3, the J call TRBJ2-1; D gene unclear. CDR1 is SGHNT, CDR2 YENEEA, per germline. V gave up 4 bases and J gave up 14 bases, with 21 bases separating them. This CDR3 is built from 14 residues. The CDR3 DNA sequence: TGTGCCAGCAGCTCCCCCCCCGTGCGGAATTTTGAGTTCTTC. Its protein is CASSSPPVRNFEFF.

The V call is TRBV6-5, the J call TRBJ1-3; possible D gene TRBD1, 6 bases. V lost 8 bases and J lost 6, with 20 bases in between. Per the germline V gene, CDR1 is MNHEY and CDR2 is SVGAGI. The CDR3 runs 15 residues. The CDR3 coding sequence is TGTGCCAGCCAATTATCCCGGGACACCACAAACACCATATATTTT. This sequence encodes CASQLSRDTTNTIYF.

The gene calls are TRBV10-1 and TRBJ1-1, with 12 bases that match TRBD1. Germline CDR1 and CDR2: WNHNN and SYGVQD (reference sequence). This CDR3 has 14 residues. J was trimmed by 4 bases and V by 6 bases; bases with no gene match: 3. CDR3: CASSGDRGPTEAFF. Here the CDR3 DNA reads TGCGCCAGCAGCGGGGACAGGGGGCCCACTGAAGCTTTCTTT.

The table lists this clone with a few counts. V is TRBV2 and J is TRBJ2-1; D possibly corresponds to TRBD2 (6 bases). The CDR3 has 14 residues. Per the germline V gene, CDR1 is SNHLY and CDR2 is FYNNEI. Trimming removed 7 bases from V and 5 bases from J, with 15 bases in between. The CDR3 DNA reads as TGTGCCAGCAAAACTAGCTCAACCAACAATGAGCAGTTCTTC. Residues: CASKTSSTNNEQFF.

The chain couples TRBV21-1 to TRBJ2-2; the table's D call TRBD1 went unverified against the DNA. TRBV21-1 is a listed pseudogene. The CDR3 extends over 16 amino acids. CDR3 residues: CASSKDDRANTGELFF. CDR3 bases: TGTGCCAGCAGCAAAGATGACAGGGCGAACACCGGGGAGCTGTTTTTT.

This chain joins TRBV2 and TRBJ1-5, with 8 bases fitting TRBD1. Germline CDR1 SNHLY, CDR2 FYNNEI. V lost 7 bases, J lost 6 bases, and 11 bases stayed unmatched. The CDR3 has 15 residues. CDR3 in DNA: TGTGCCAGCAAAGTTGGGCAGGGGGCTGGTCAGCCCCAGCATTTT. Protein: CASKVGQGAGQPQHF.

V gene TRBV14 combines with J gene TRBJ2-7; 7 nucleotides line up with TRBD2. The CDR3 covers 14 residues. After removal of 4 bases from V and 2 bases from J, the junction contained 5 bases not matched to a gene. Germline assignment: CDR1 SGHDN and CDR2 FVKESK. The CDR3 sequence: CASSPLANPYEQYF. In nucleotides, the CDR3 is TGTGCCAGCAGCCCACTAGCGAACCCCTACGAGCAGTACTTC.

The gene calls are TRBV7-9 and TRBJ1-2; the D gene is possibly TRBD1 (6 bases). CDR1 and CDR2 from the germline V gene are SEHNR and FQNEAQ (reference sequence). Trimming removed 11 bases from V and 4 bases from J, with 26 bases in between. The CDR3 contains 16 residues. The CDR3 DNA follows: TGTGCCGGTTCGTGGCAGGGGTCCTACGACGCCTATGGCTACACCTTC. Its protein product is CAGSWQGSYDAYGYTF.

The V call is TRBV9, the J call TRBJ2-2; D perhaps matches TRBD1 (6 bases). V lost 1 base and J lost 7, with 17 bases in between. The CDR3 covers 16 residues. Looked up from germline, CDR1 is SGDLS and CDR2 is YYNGEE. For the CDR3, the DNA is TGTGCCAGCAGCGTATCGTCCGGACAGCGACACGGGGAGCTGTTTTTT. Translated: CASSVSSGQRHGELFF.

This chain's CDR3 is CAWSTLYGQPQHF. The CDR3 DNA sequence: TGTGCCTGGAGTACCTTATACGGGCAGCCCCAGCATTTT. The genes are TRBV30 and TRBJ1-5; D is ambiguous. This CDR3 region has 13 residues. CDR1 is GTSNPN and CDR2 is SVGIG in the germline V gene (reference sequence). Trimming shortened V by 2 bases and J by 7 bases, and 12 bases separated the two germline ends.

The rearrangement uses TRBV28 and TRBJ1-1; D perhaps matches TRBD1 (5 bases). Deletions cut 9 bases from V and 4 bases from J, with 21 bases between. CDR1 and CDR2 (germline): MDHEN, SYDVKM. CDR3 length: 15 residues. CDR3 coding DNA: TGTGCCAGTTCGGCTGCGTGGGGGGAACGCACTGAAGCTTTCTTT. It is translated as CASSAAWGERTEAFF. Looking up the rest from reference TRBV28 and TRBJ1-1 gives the full variable domain: DVKVTQSSRYLVKRTGEKVFLECVQDMDHENMFWYRQDPGLGLRLIYFSYDVKMKEKGDIPEGYSVSREKKERFSLILESASTNQTSMYLCASSAAWGERTEAFFGQGTRLTVV.

This sequence joins TRBV20-1 and TRBJ1-1; D unresolved. The CDR3 sequence is 11 residues long. V shed 2 bases and J shed 4 bases, with 5 bases lying between them. The V gene's germline CDR1 is DFQATT and CDR2 SNEGSKA (reference sequence). The CDR3 region is CSARLVTEAFF. For the CDR3, the DNA is TGCAGTGCTAGACTCGTCACTGAAGCTTTCTTT.

V and J are TRBV19 and TRBJ2-2; a possible D gene is TRBD1 (5 bases). The V and J ends lost 0 bases and 5 bases respectively, with 10 bases between them. Per germline, CDR1 LNHDA and CDR2 SQIVND (reference sequence). The CDR3 runs 15 residues. This CDR3 is CASSIEQGGTGELFF. The DNA of the CDR3 is TGTGCCAGTAGTATAGAGCAGGGTGGAACCGGGGAGCTGTTTTTT.